In this sample, the clone carrying this TCR beta chain turned up a few times. Antigen specificity is unknown. TCRdb's copy holds only in-frame clones and misses some; the assay was immunoSEQ multiplex PCR. Here the sample spans fewer than 30,000 clones, 75% to 90% being singletons. This sample was included in a study of T cells in narcolepsy. About the research overall: Donors had narcolepsy type 1 or type 2, or were healthy controls. Study-wide results and caveats: In some patient and control memory CD4+ samples, autoreactive clones were absent. Comparing one patient's CSF and blood CD4+ clonotypes highlighted HCRT- and TRIB2-specific autoreactive clonotypes.

Germline CDR1 and CDR2: LNHDA and SQIVND (reference sequence). The CDR3 covers 13 residues. After removal of 5 bases from V and 8 bases from J, the junction contained 8 bases not matched to a gene. Sequencing used CD45RA- memory CD4+ T cells from PBMCs. This TCR derives from a human donor with narcolepsy. The V and J genes are TRBV19 and TRBJ1-2, with 7 bases fitting TRBD1. The CDR3 is CASSPGQPKGYTF. The CDR3 DNA reads as TGTGCCAGTAGTCCGGGACAGCCTAAAGGCTACACCTTC.